These T cell receptor beta chains were read from a single sample in a study of CD8+ T cells in alopecia areata. Libraries were prepared by immunoSEQ multiplex PCR; TCRdb keeps only in-frame clonotypes and omits some of them. This sample yields about 250,000 clones, of which 60% are seen a single time; about 0.9% belongs to the top ten. The sample in question was CD4+ T cells sorted from blood, obtained around week 54, from a patient treated with tofacitinib. The receptor source for this set is a human donor with alopecia areata. The CDR3 runs from the conserved cysteine through the conserved F or W. A D gene is named only where the DNA matches it firmly. Only part of the rows carry a size: once, few, many, or a class if the clone is expanded.

V	size	D	J	DNA	CDR3
TRBV30	NA	NA	TRBJ1-5	TGTGCCTGGAACGGGCCGGGAAGCAATCAGCCCCAGCATTTT	CAWNGPGSNQPQHF
TRBV5-1	few	NA	TRBJ2-2	TGCGCCAGCAGCACCGATGGGCCAGGGAAAGCCGGGGAGCTGTTTTTT	CASSTDGPGKAGELFF
TRBV5-1	NA	NA	TRBJ2-7	TGCGCCAGCAGCTTGGAGGCAGGGCCCCCCTACGAGCAGTACTTC	CASSLEAGPPYEQYF
TRBV10-3	NA	TRBD1	TRBJ2-7	TGTGCCATCAGTGAGGGGACAGGGGGGTACGAGCAGTACTTC	CAISEGTGGYEQYF
TRBV5-1	NA	NA	TRBJ1-1	TGCGCCAGCAGCCCCGGGCGGCGAGTGAACACTGAAGCTTTCTTT	CASSPGRRVNTEAFF
TRBV18	NA	NA	TRBJ2-1	TGTGCCAGCTCACCTACGAACAATGAGCAGTTCTTC	CASSPTNNEQFF
TRBV5-1	NA	NA	TRBJ1-1	TGCGCCAGCAGCTTGGGTGACACGAACACTGAAGCTTTCTTT	CASSLGDTNTEAFF
TRBV7-3	NA	TRBD1	TRBJ2-5	TGTGCCAGCGGACAGGGGTCTCAGGAGACCCAGTACTTC	CASGQGSQETQYF
TRBV5-6	once	NA	TRBJ2-1	TGTGCCAGCAGCTTTGGGGGGAGGAATGAGCAGTTCTTC	CASSFGGRNEQFF
TRBV5-7	few	NA	TRBJ2-2	TGTGCCAGCAGCAACCGGACGGTCGCGAACACCGGGGAGCTGTTTTTT	CASSNRTVANTGELFF
TRBV7-9	NA	NA	TRBJ2-7	TGTGCCAGCAGCTTAGCGGGGGGAACCTACGAGCAGTACTTC	CASSLAGGTYEQYF
TRBV29-1	NA	NA	TRBJ2-3	TGCAGCGTTGAAAGCGGTAGCACAGATACGCAGTATTTT	CSVESGSTDTQYF
TRBV30	once	NA	TRBJ1-2	TGTGCCTCTTGGGAGGGTGGAGATTACACCTTC	CASWEGGDYTF
TRBV9	once	NA	TRBJ2-3	TGTGCCAGCAGCAGGGTAATAGAGATCGGGGATACGCAGTATTTT	CASSRVIEIGDTQYF
TRBV29-1	few	NA	TRBJ1-1	TGCAGCGTCGGGCGGAACACTGAAGCTTTCTTT	CSVGRNTEAFF
TRBV4-3	NA	TRBD1	TRBJ2-3	TGCGCCAGCAGCCAAGACGCCAGGGGGTGGTCAGATACGCAGTATTTT	CASSQDARGWSDTQYF
TRBV7-3	NA	NA	TRBJ2-5	TGTGCCAGCAGCGCTGCTGCGGGAGAGACCCAGTACTTC	CASSAAAGETQYF
TRBV29-1	NA	NA	TRBJ1-4	TGCAGCGCACCTTCGACCCTCCGGCGGGAAAAACTGTTTTTT	CSAPSTLRREKLFF
TRBV4-3	NA	NA	TRBJ2-2	TGCGCCAGCAGCCAGAGGGGAGCCGGGGAGCTGTTTTTT	CASSQRGAGELFF
TRBV18	NA	NA	TRBJ1-2	TGTGCCAGCTCACCAATCTCGTCCGGGACCACAGGGTCCTATGGCTACACCTTC	CASSPISSGTTGSYGYTF
TRBV30	NA	TRBD2	TRBJ2-3	TGTGCCCTAGCGGGGATTAGCACAGATACGCAGTATTTT	CALAGISTDTQYF
TRBV9	NA	TRBD1	TRBJ2-3	TGTGCCAGCAGCACATCCGGGACAGGAGCCACAGATACGCAGTATTTT	CASSTSGTGATDTQYF
TRBV30	once	TRBD1	TRBJ2-7	TGTGCCTGGAGTGTACGGACAGGTGTCCTCTACGAGCAGTACTTC	CAWSVRTGVLYEQYF
TRBV7-2	once	NA	TRBJ2-7	TGTGCCAGCAGCTTAGCAGGTGGCTCTTACGAGCAGTACTTC	CASSLAGGSYEQYF
TRBV4-3	NA	NA	TRBJ1-6	TGCGCCAGCAGCTGGGCAGGGAATTCACCCCTCCACTTT	CASSWAGNSPLHF
TRBV5-6	NA	NA	TRBJ2-3	TGTGCCAGCAGCTTGGAACCCTCCAGCACAGATACGCAGTATTTT	CASSLEPSSTDTQYF
TRBV4-3	NA	NA	TRBJ1-6	TGCGCCAGCAGCCAACGTACCGATTCACCCCTCCACTTT	CASSQRTDSPLHF
TRBV4-1	NA	TRBD1	TRBJ2-5	TGCGCCAGCAGCCAAGGGACAGGACAAGGGGCCCAGTACTTC	CASSQGTGQGAQYF
TRBV30	NA	TRBD1	TRBJ2-7	TGTGCCTGGAAGGTCTGGACAGGGGCCTACGAGCAGTACTTC	CAWKVWTGAYEQYF
TRBV11-2	NA	NA	TRBJ2-5	TGTGCCAGCAGCCGCCGGACGGGGGGCGCAGAGACCCAGTACTTC	CASSRRTGGAETQYF
TRBV30	NA	TRBD2	TRBJ2-3	TGTGCCGGGACTAGCGGGGGCGGCACAGATACGCAGTATTTT	CAGTSGGGTDTQYF
TRBV2	few	NA	TRBJ1-2	TGTGCCAGCACGTTGCTGAACTATGGCTACACCTTC	CASTLLNYGYTF
TRBV4-1	NA	NA	TRBJ2-7	TGCGCCAGCAGCCTCCCCGGAATGGCCTCCTACGAGCAGTACTTC	CASSLPGMASYEQYF
TRBV9	NA	NA	TRBJ1-4	TGTGCCAGCAGCGTAGGATTAGGGTTCCAGGAAAAACTGTTTTTT	CASSVGLGFQEKLFF
TRBV2	NA	NA	TRBJ1-1	TGTGCCAGCAGGCCCGACACTGAAGCTTTCTTT	CASRPDTEAFF
TRBV5-1	NA	NA	TRBJ1-5	TGCGCCAGCAGCAATGGACAGAATCAGCCCCAGCATTTT	CASSNGQNQPQHF
TRBV14	few	NA	TRBJ2-3	TGTGCCAGCAGCCAAGTGGCTCAAAATACGCAGTATTTT	CASSQVAQNTQYF
TRBV29-1	few	NA	TRBJ1-3	TGCAGCGTTGCATTTAGCTCTGGAAACACCATATATTTT	CSVAFSSGNTIYF
TRBV7-2	few	NA	TRBJ1-2	TGTGCCAGCAGCCCAGGGCCCAACTATGGCTACACCTTC	CASSPGPNYGYTF
TRBV29-1	NA	NA	TRBJ1-6	TGCAGCGTGGACCGTGGGGAGGAAGGTAATTCACCCCTCCACTTT	CSVDRGEEGNSPLHF
TRBV5-1	NA	NA	TRBJ2-1	TGCGCCAGCAGCCGCGCCGCTGGCCGGGGCGATGAGCAGTTCTTC	CASSRAAGRGDEQFF
TRBV5-6	NA	NA	TRBJ2-3	TGTGCCAGCAGCTTGAGTAAGCCAGATACGCAGTATTTT	CASSLSKPDTQYF
TRBV18	NA	TRBD1	TRBJ2-3	TGTGCCAGCTCATTCAGTCTACAGGGGGCTACAGATACGCAGTATTTT	CASSFSLQGATDTQYF
TRBV4-2	few	TRBD2	TRBJ2-2	TGTGCCAGCAGCGAGACCGGGACTAGCGGGGGGACCGGGGAGCTGTTTTTT	CASSETGTSGGTGELFF
TRBV29-1	few	NA	TRBJ1-2	TGCAGCGTTGAAGATGACGGTTTAAGCGGCTACACCTTC	CSVEDDGLSGYTF